A single sample is the source of the 3 T cell receptor beta chains below, sequenced in a study of T cell responses to AZD1222 COVID-19 vaccine. Profiling relied on immunoSEQ multiplex PCR, and the TCRdb table lists in-frame clones only, not all of them. The sample lists some 110,000 clones; 70% to 90% were seen once. The material was peripheral blood, obtained on day 0 of MenACWY control vaccination. These receptors were collected from an adult in good health.

The rearrangement joins TRBV10-3 to TRBJ2-1, with TRBD2 matching 7 bases. Per germline, CDR1 ENHRY and CDR2 SYGVKD. Unmatched junction bases numbered 12, after V lost 0 bases and J lost 7 bases. The CDR3 is 17 amino acids. This chain's CDR3 is CAISESVPGMGGNEQFF. As DNA, the CDR3 is TGTGCCATCAGTGAGTCGGTCCCAGGGATGGGGGGGAATGAGCAGTTCTTC.

With respect to this clone: In the same sample, other DNA sequences code for this CDR3. This rearrangement joins TRBV7-2 to TRBJ2-5, with 11 bases identical to TRBD1. The CDR3 extends over 14 amino acids. Trimming removed 4 bases from V and 5 bases from J; junction bases left unmatched: 3. The V gene's germline CDR1 is SGHTA and CDR2 FQGNSA. CDR3 in amino acids: CASSSDRGQETQYF. The CDR3 DNA reads as TGTGCCAGCAGCTCGGACAGGGGGCAGGAGACCCAGTACTTC.

The CDR3 protein is CASSVERGNQETQYF. CDR3 in DNA: TGTGCCAGCAGCGTAGAGCGGGGGAACCAAGAGACCCAGTACTTC. V usage is TRBV9 and J usage is TRBJ2-5; 8 positions match TRBD2. CDR3 size: 15 residues. Germline CDR1 is SGDLS and CDR2 is YYNGEE. V gave up 0 bases and J gave up 0 bases; unmatched junction bases: 1.